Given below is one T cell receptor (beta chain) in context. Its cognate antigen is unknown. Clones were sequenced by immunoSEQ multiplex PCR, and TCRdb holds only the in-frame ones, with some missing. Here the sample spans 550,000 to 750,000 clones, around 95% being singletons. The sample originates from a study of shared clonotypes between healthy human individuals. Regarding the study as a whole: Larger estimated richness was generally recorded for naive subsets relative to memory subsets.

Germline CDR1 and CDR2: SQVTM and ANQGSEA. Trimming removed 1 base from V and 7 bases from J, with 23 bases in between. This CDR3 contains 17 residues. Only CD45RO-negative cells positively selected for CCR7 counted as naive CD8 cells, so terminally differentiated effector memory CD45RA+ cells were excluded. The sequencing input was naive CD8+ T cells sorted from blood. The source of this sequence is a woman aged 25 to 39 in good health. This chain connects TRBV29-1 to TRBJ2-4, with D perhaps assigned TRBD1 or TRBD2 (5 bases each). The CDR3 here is CSVEGWDGRLEGNIQYF. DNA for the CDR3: TGCAGCGTTGAAGGGTGGGATGGGCGGTTAGAGGGGAACATTCAGTACTTC.